The rows below give T cell receptor beta chains drawn from one sample of a study of OX40 agonist ivuxolimab in advanced cancers. Profiled with immunoSEQ multiplex PCR; TCRdb holds only in-frame clones, not every one. The profile shows about 100,000 clones, approximately 91% of them singletons. The specimen comprised CD4+ or CD8+ T cells sorted from blood, sampled in a trial of the OX40 agonist ivuxolimab. Every receptor here comes from an adult with an advanced solid tumor such as melanoma, head and neck, liver or kidney cancer. Both conserved end residues are part of each CDR3. The D gene is left open where the match is weak.

d_gene: TRBD1
j_gene: TRBJ2-7
v_gene: TRBV5-1
CDR3aa: CASSYDRVPSEQYF
CDR3nt: TGCGCCAGCAGCTACGACAGGGTCCCAAGCGAGCAGTACTTC

d_gene: .
j_gene: TRBJ2-7
v_gene: TRBV6-6
CDR3aa: CASSPGHYEQYF
CDR3nt: TGTGCCAGCAGTCCAGGGCACTACGAGCAGTACTTC

d_gene: TRBD2
j_gene: TRBJ2-1
v_gene: TRBV7-2
CDR3aa: CASSLDGTSGRGEQFF
CDR3nt: TGTGCCAGCAGCTTAGATGGGACTAGCGGGAGGGGTGAGCAGTTCTTC

d_gene: TRBD2
j_gene: TRBJ2-7
v_gene: TRBV28
CDR3aa: CASSGGTSGRGPYEQYF
CDR3nt: TGTGCCAGCAGTGGCGGGACTAGCGGGAGGGGGCCCTACGAGCAGTACTTC

d_gene: .
j_gene: TRBJ1-5
v_gene: TRBV28
CDR3aa: CASSPLNQPQHF
CDR3nt: TGTGCCAGCAGCCCTTTGAACCAGCCCCAGCATTTT

d_gene: .
j_gene: TRBJ2-3
v_gene: TRBV11-2
CDR3aa: CASSLLQETTDTQYF
CDR3nt: TGTGCCAGCAGCCTCCTACAGGAGACCACAGATACGCAGTATTTT

d_gene: .
j_gene: TRBJ1-5
v_gene: TRBV27
CDR3aa: CASSFSLRDEPQHF
CDR3nt: TGTGCCAGCAGTTTTAGTCTTCGAGACGAACCCCAGCATTTT

d_gene: .
j_gene: TRBJ2-7
v_gene: TRBV7-2
CDR3aa: CASSRDLSSYEQYF
CDR3nt: TGTGCCAGCAGCCGGGACCTGAGCTCCTACGAGCAGTACTTC

d_gene: .
j_gene: TRBJ2-7
v_gene: TRBV7-2
CDR3aa: CASRDGASTYEQYF
CDR3nt: TGTGCCAGCCGGGATGGGGCGTCTACCTACGAGCAGTACTTC

d_gene: .
j_gene: TRBJ1-1
v_gene: TRBV5-8
CDR3aa: CASSPRQLSEAFF
CDR3nt: TGTGCCAGCAGCCCGAGACAGTTAAGTGAAGCTTTCTTT